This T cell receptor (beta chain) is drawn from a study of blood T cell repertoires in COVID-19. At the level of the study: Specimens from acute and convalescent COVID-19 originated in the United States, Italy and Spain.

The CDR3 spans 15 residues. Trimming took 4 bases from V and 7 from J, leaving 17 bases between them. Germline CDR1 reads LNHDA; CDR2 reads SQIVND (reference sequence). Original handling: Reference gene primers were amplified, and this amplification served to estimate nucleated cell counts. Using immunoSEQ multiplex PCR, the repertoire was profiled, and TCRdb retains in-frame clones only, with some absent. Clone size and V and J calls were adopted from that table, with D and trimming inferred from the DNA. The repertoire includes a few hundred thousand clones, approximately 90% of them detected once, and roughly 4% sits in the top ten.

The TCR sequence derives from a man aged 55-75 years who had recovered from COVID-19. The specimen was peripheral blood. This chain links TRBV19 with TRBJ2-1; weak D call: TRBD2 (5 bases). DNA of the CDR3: TGTGCCAGTAGTACCCCGAGGGTAGAATATAATGAGCAGTTCTTC. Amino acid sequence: CASSTPRVEYNEQFF.